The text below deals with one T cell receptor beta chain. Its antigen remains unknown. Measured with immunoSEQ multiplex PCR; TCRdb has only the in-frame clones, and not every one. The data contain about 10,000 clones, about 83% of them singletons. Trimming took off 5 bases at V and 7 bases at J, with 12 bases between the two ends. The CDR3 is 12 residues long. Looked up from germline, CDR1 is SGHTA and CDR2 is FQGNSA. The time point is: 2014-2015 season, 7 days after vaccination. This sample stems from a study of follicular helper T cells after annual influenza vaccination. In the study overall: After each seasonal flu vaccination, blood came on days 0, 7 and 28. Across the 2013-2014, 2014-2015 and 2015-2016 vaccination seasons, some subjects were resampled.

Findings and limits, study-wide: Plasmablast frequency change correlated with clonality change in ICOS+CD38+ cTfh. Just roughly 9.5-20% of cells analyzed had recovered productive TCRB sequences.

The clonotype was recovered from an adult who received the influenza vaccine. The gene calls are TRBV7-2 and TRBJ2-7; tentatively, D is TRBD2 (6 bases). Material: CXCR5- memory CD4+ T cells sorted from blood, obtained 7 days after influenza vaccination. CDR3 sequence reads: CASSRDFLEQYF. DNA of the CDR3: TGTGCCAGCAGCCGGGACTTCTTGGAGCAGTACTTC.